The entry below describes one TCR beta chain. These data originate in a study of T-cell memory formation after mild COVID-19. TCRdb re-analysed the 5' RACE reads in MiXCR, keeping a single row per CDR3 protein. The sample has roughly 350,000 distinct CDR3 sequences; around 30% are singletons. The sequence came from an adult woman who had mild COVID-19 (a few samples of this study predate the infection). Cell type and time point are not known. Sequences were obtained from PBMCs or a T cell subset sorted from them (not recorded which).

The CDR3 loop is CATTDRGNTGELFF. CDR3 DNA sequence: TGTGCCACCACCGACAGGGGGAACACCGGGGAGCTGTTTTTT. V and J are TRBV24-1 and TRBJ2-2; the match to TRBD1 covers 8 bases. The germline V gene encodes CDR1 KGHDR and CDR2 SFDVKD. This CDR3 region has 14 residues. Trimming cost V 8 bases and J 1 base; bases outside gene matches: 2.